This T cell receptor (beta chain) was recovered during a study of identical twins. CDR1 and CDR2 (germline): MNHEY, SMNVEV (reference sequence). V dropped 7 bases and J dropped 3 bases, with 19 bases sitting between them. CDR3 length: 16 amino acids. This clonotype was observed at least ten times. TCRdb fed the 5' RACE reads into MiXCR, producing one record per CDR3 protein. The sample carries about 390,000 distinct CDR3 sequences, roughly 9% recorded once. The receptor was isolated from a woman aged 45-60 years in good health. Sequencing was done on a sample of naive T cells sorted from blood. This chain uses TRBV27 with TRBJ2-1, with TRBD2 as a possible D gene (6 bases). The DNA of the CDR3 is TGTGCCAGCACCCCACGACTAGTTTTAGGCTACAATGAGCAGTTCTTC. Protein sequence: CASTPRLVLGYNEQFF.